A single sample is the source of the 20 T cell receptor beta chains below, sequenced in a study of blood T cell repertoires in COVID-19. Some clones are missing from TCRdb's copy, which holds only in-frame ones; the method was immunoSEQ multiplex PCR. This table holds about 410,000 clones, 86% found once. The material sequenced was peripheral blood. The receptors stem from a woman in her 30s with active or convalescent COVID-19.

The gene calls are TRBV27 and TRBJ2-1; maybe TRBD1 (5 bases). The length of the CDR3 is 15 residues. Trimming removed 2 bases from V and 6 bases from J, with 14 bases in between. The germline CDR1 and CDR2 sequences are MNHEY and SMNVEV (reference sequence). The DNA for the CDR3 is TGTGCCAGCAGTTTAACTGCAGGGCCAGCCAATGAGCAGTTCTTC. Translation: CASSLTAGPANEQFF.

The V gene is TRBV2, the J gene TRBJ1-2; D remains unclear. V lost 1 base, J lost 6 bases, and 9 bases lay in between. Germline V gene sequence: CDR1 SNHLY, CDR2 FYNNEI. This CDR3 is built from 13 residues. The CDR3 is CASSEDEAHGYTF. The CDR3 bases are TGTGCCAGCAGTGAAGATGAAGCCCATGGCTACACCTTC. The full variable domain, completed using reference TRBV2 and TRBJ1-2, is EPEVTQTPSHQVTQMGQEVILRCVPISNHLYFYWYRQILGQKVEFLVSFYNNEISEKSEIFDDQFSVERPDGSNFTLKIRSTKLEDSAMYFCASSEDEAHGYTFGSGTRLTVV.

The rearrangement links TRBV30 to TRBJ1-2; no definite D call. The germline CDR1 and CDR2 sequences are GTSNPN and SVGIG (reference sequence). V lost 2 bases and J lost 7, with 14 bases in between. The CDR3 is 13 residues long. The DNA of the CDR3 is TGTGCCTGGAGTATTCTCCCAGGCTCTGGCTACACCTTC. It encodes CAWSILPGSGYTF.

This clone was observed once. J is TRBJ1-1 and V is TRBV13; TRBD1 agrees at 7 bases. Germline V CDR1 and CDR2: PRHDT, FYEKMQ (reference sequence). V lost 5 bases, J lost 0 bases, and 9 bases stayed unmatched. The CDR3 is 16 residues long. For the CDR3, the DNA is TGTGCCAGCAGCCTCGAACCGGGACAGCTGAACACTGAAGCTTTCTTT. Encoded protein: CASSLEPGQLNTEAFF.

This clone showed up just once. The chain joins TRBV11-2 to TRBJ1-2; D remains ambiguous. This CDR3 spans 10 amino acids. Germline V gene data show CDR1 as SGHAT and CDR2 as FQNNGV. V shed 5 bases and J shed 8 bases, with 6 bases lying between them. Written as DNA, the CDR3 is TGTGCCAGCAGCAGCGGGGGCTACACCTTC. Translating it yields CASSSGGYTF.

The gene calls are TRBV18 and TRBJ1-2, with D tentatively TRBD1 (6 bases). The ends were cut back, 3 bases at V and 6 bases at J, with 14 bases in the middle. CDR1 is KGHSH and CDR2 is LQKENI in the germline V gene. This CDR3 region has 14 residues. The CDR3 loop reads CASSPTGLDNGYTF. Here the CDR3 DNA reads TGTGCCAGCTCACCTACAGGGTTGGATAATGGCTACACCTTC.

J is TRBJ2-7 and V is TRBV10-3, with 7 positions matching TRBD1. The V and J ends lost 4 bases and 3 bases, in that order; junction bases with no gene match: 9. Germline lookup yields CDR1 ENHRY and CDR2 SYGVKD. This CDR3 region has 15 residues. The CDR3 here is CAISGTGVGLYEQYF. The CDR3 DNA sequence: TGTGCCATCAGTGGAACAGGGGTCGGTCTCTACGAGCAGTACTTC.

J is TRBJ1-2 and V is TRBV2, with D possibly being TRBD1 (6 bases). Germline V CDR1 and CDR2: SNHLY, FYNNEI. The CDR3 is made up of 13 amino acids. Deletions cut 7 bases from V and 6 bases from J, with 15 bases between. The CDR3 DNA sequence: TGTGCCAGCATTCTTTGGGGGCAGGATGGCTACACCTTC. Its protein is CASILWGQDGYTF.

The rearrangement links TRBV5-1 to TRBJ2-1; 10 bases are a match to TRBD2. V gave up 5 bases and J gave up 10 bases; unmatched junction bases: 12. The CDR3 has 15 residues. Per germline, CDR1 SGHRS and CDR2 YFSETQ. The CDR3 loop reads CASRARASGSEEQFF. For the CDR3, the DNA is TGCGCCAGCAGGGCCCGGGCTAGCGGGAGTGAGGAGCAGTTCTTC.

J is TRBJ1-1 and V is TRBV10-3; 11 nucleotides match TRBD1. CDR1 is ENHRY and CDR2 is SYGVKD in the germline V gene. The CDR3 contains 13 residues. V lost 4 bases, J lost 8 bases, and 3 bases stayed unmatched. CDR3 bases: TGTGCCATCAGTGTGGGACAGGGGGAGGAAGCTTTCTTT. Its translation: CAISVGQGEEAFF.

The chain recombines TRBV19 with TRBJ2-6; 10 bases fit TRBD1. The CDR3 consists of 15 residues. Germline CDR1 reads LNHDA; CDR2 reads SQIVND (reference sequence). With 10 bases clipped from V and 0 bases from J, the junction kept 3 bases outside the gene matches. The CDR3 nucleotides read TGTGCCACCGGGACAGGGGTCTCTGGGGCCAACGTCCTGACTTTC. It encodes CATGTGVSGANVLTF.

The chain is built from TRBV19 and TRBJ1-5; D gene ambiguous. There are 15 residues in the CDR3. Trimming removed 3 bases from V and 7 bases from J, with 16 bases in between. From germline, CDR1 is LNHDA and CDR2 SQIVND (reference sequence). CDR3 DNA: TGTGCCAGTAGTATCAGTCAGGTTATTGGGCAGCCCCAGCATTTT. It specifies CASSISQVIGQPQHF.

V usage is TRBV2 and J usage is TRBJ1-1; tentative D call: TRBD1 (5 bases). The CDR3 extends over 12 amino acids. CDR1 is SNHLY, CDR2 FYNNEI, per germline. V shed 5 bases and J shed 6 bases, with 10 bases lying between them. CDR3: CASSRGESEAFF. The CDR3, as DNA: TGTGCCAGCAGTCGGGGGGAATCTGAAGCTTTCTTT.

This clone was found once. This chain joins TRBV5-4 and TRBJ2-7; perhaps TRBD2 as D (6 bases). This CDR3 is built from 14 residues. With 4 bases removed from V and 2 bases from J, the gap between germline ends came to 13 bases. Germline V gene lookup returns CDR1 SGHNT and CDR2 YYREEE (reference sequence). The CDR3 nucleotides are TGTGCCAGCAGCCCGGGACTGGAGACCTACGAGCAGTACTTC. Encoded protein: CASSPGLETYEQYF.

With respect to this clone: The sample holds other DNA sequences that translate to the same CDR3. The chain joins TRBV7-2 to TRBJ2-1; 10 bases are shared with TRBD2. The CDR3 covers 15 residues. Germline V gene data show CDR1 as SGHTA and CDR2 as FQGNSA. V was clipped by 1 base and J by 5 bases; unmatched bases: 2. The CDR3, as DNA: TGTGCCAGCAGCTTAGTAGCGGGGGGAAACAATGAGCAGTTCTTC. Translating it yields CASSLVAGGNNEQFF.

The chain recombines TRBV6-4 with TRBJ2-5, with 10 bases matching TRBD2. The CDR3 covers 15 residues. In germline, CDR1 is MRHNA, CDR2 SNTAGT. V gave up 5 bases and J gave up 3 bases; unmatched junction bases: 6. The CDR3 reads CASSPNGLAEETQYF. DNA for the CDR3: TGTGCCAGCAGTCCTAACGGACTAGCGGAAGAGACCCAGTACTTC.

This chain's CDR3 is CASSLNSLNYGYTF. DNA of the CDR3: TGTGCCAGCAGCCTCAACAGTCTTAACTATGGCTACACCTTC. The chain couples TRBV3-1 (or the pseudogene TRBV3-2) to TRBJ1-2; D not resolved. The CDR3 is 14 residues long. Germline CDR1 and CDR2: LGHDT and YNNKEL (reference sequence). The V gene lost 4 bases and the J gene lost 1 base, with 10 bases spanning the gap.

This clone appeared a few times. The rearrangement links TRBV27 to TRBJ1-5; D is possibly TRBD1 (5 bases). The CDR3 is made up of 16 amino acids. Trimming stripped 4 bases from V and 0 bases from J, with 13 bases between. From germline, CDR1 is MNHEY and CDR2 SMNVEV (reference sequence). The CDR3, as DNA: TGTGCCAGCAGTTCTGACAGCGCTACTAGCAATCAGCCCCAGCATTTT. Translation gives CASSSDSATSNQPQHF.

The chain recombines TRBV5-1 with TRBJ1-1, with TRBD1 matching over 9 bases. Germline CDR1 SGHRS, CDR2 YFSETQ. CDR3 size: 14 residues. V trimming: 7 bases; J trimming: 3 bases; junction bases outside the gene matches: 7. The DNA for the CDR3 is TGCGCCAGCGGTGCCGGGACAGGGCACACTGAAGCTTTCTTT. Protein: CASGAGTGHTEAFF.

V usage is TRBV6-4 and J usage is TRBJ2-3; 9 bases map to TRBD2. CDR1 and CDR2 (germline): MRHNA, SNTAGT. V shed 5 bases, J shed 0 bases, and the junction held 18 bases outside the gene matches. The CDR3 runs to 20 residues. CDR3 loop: CASSRTPKTSGGSSTDTQYF. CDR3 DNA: TGTGCCAGCAGTCGGACCCCAAAGACTAGCGGAGGCTCTAGCACAGATACGCAGTATTTT.